This TCR beta chain was obtained from a study of blood T cells in healthy people across ages. Drawn from each donor were 8.5 to 10 milliliters of peripheral blood. Only one count was recorded for this clonotype. A second roughly 7 to 12 cycle PCR used barcoded and J-beta primers. TCRdb independently ran MiXCR on the 5' RACE reads; one entry per CDR3 protein. The data show about 1.5 million distinct CDR3 sequences, with roughly 45% seen just once and around 8% held by the top ten. The CDR3 sequence is 15 residues long. Trimming shortened V by 0 bases and J by 4 bases, and 12 bases separated the two germline ends. Germline assignment: CDR1 MGHRA and CDR2 YSYEKL.

The receptor's source is a woman aged 18-30 years in good health. The sample consisted of blood. V usage is TRBV4-1 and J usage is TRBJ1-2, with a weak D call TRBD1 (5 bases). The CDR3 DNA reads as TGCGCCAGCAGCCAAGATGCCCCCACAGGCTATGGCTACACCTTC. Translation: CASSQDAPTGYGYTF.